This is a list of T cell receptor beta chains from one sample in a study of PD-1 blockade in classical Hodgkin lymphoma. TCRdb's copy holds only in-frame clones and misses some; the assay was immunoSEQ multiplex PCR. The sample consists of under 30,000 clones, roughly four fifths of them appearing once. The source material was peripheral blood mononuclear cells (PBMCs), sampled before the second cycle of nivolumab. The receptors derive from a human donor with classical Hodgkin lymphoma. CDR3s include the opening cysteine and the closing phenylalanine or tryptophan. The order of the fields is J gene, D gene, CDR3 length, V gene, clone size, CDR3 DNA, CDR3 protein. D genes are given only for firm matches. Some rows mark clone size as missing; the rest say once, few, many or name a class of expanded clone.

j_gene: TRBJ2-1
d_gene: TRBD1
len: 16
v_gene: TRBV5-1
abundance: few
CDR3nt: TGCGCCAGCAGCCCTAGGGACAGTCTCTCCTACAATGAGCAGTTCTTC
CDR3aa: CASSPRDSLSYNEQFF

j_gene: TRBJ2-3
d_gene: .
len: 15
v_gene: TRBV28
abundance: few
CDR3nt: TGTGCCAGCAGTTTCCAGCGACTATTCACAGATACGCAGTATTTT
CDR3aa: CASSFQRLFTDTQYF

j_gene: TRBJ2-3
d_gene: .
len: 14
v_gene: TRBV6-5
abundance: .
CDR3nt: TGTGCCAGCAAGGTCTCGCAGGGCACAGATACGCAGTATTTT
CDR3aa: CASKVSQGTDTQYF

j_gene: TRBJ2-7
d_gene: .
len: 12
v_gene: TRBV6-1
abundance: .
CDR3nt: TGTGCCAGCAGTGATGGGACCTACGAGCAGTACTTC
CDR3aa: CASSDGTYEQYF

j_gene: TRBJ1-1
d_gene: .
len: 14
v_gene: TRBV14
abundance: .
CDR3nt: TGTGCCAGCAGTCAAGAGACAGGGAACACTGAAGCTTTCTTT
CDR3aa: CASSQETGNTEAFF

j_gene: TRBJ1-1
d_gene: .
len: 14
v_gene: TRBV11-2
abundance: .
CDR3nt: TGTGCCAGCAGCTTAGATCCTGGTCAGGGGCAGGCTTTCTTT
CDR3aa: CASSLDPGQGQAFF

j_gene: TRBJ1-2
d_gene: .
len: 16
v_gene: TRBV25-1
abundance: once
CDR3nt: TGTGCCAGCAGTGAATATTACGCAGGGACGAACTATGGCTACACCTTC
CDR3aa: CASSEYYAGTNYGYTF

j_gene: TRBJ1-1
d_gene: .
len: 15
v_gene: TRBV5-1
abundance: .
CDR3nt: TGCGCCAGCAGCCTCTCGGGACACCGGAACACTGAAGCTTTCTTT
CDR3aa: CASSLSGHRNTEAFF

j_gene: TRBJ1-2
d_gene: .
len: 15
v_gene: TRBV7-8
abundance: .
CDR3nt: TGTGCCAGCAGCTTATATCCTCAGGGGAACTATGGCTACACCTTC
CDR3aa: CASSLYPQGNYGYTF

j_gene: TRBJ1-1
d_gene: .
len: 12
v_gene: TRBV30
abundance: few
CDR3nt: TGTGCCTGGAGTGACCGGGACACTGAAGCTTTCTTT
CDR3aa: CAWSDRDTEAFF